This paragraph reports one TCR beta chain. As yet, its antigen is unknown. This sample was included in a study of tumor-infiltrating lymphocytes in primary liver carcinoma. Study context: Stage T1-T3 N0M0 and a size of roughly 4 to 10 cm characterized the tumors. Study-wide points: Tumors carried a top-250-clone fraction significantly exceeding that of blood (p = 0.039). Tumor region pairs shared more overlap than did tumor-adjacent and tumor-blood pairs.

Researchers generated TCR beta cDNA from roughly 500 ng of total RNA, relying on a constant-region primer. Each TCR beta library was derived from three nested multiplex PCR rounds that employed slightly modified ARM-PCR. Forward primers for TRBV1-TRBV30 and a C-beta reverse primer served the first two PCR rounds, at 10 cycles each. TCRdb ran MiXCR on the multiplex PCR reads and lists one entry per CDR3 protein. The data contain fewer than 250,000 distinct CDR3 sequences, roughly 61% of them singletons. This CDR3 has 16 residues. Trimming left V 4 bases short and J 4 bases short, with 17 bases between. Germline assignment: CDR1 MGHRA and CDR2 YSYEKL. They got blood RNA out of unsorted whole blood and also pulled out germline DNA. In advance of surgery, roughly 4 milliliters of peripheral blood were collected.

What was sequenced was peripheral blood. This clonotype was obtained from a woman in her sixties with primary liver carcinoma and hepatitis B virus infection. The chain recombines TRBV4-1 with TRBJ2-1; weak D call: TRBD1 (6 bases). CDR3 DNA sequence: TGCGCCAGCAGCCCAAGTCACAGGGTGAAGTACAATGAGCAGTTCTTC. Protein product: CASSPSHRVKYNEQFF.